This entry lists 15 T cell receptor beta chains sequenced from one sample in a study of T cell responses to AZD1222 COVID-19 vaccine. Only in-frame clones appear in the TCRdb table, and some are missing; sequencing was by immunoSEQ multiplex PCR. The profile covers 120,000 to 150,000 clones, with around nine tenths appearing a single time and roughly 1.7% taken by the ten largest. The input for sequencing was peripheral blood, taken 28 days after the second AZD1222 dose. The receptors stem from an adult who received the AZD1222 COVID-19 vaccine.

The chain uses TRBV19 and TRBJ1-2; 9 nucleotides line up with TRBD1. The V and J ends lost 3 bases and 12 bases, in that order; junction bases with no gene match: 5. This CDR3 region has 12 residues. CDR1 and CDR2 (germline): LNHDA, SQIVND (reference sequence). CDR3 loop: CASSIPGQGDTF. CDR3 nucleotide sequence: TGTGCCAGTAGTATTCCGGGACAGGGCGACACCTTC.

The chain combines TRBV12-5 with TRBJ1-4; the D is unclear. This CDR3 is built from 14 residues. Germline CDR1 LGHNT, CDR2 FRNRAP. Trimming left V 6 bases short and J 6 bases short, with 14 bases between. CDR3 protein: CASGRGRGDEKLFF. The CDR3 nucleotides are TGTGCTAGTGGCCGGGGAAGAGGTGATGAAAAACTGTTTTTT.

The CDR3 is CASSLRDSIQYF. In DNA form, the CDR3 reads TGTGCCAGCAGCTTGAGGGACTCGATCCAGTACTTC. The chain links TRBV7-9 to TRBJ2-5; possibly TRBD2 for D (6 bases). The V end was cut by 3 bases, the J end by 10 bases, with 12 bases between. From germline, CDR1 is SEHNR and CDR2 FQNEAQ (reference sequence). This CDR3 spans 12 amino acids.

This chain joins TRBV4-3 and TRBJ1-4; D is uncertain. The CDR3 sequence is 16 residues long. From germline, CDR1 is LGHNA and CDR2 YSLEER. V was pared by 0 bases and J by 7 bases, with 15 bases between. This CDR3 is CASSQEWGTSSEKLFF. The DNA for the CDR3 is TGCGCCAGCAGCCAAGAGTGGGGTACTAGTAGTGAAAAACTGTTTTTT.

The rearrangement uses TRBV19 and TRBJ2-7, with 9 positions matching TRBD2. Looked up from germline, CDR1 is LNHDA and CDR2 is SQIVND (reference sequence). The ends lost 4 bases at V and 2 bases at J; junction bases unmatched: 12. The CDR3 is 17 amino acids. The chain's CDR3 is CASSRSYGASGAYEQYF. CDR3 DNA: TGTGCCAGTAGTAGATCCTACGGGGCTAGCGGGGCCTACGAGCAGTACTTC.

The V gene is TRBV27, the J gene TRBJ2-7; D is undetermined. Germline V lookup: CDR1 MNHEY, CDR2 SMNVEV (reference sequence). There are 16 residues in the CDR3. The V gene lost 3 bases and the J gene lost 1 base, with 16 bases spanning the gap. The CDR3 nucleotides read TGTGCCAGCAGTTTTGGGCGCCCTTCGGATTCCTACGAGCAGTACTTC. Translation gives CASSFGRPSDSYEQYF.

The chain joins TRBV7-2 to TRBJ1-4, with no clear D. Trimming took 5 bases from V and 7 from J, leaving 17 bases between them. The CDR3 runs to 15 residues. In germline, CDR1 is SGHTA, CDR2 FQGNSA. The CDR3 sequence is CASSVTGNWGEKLFF. The CDR3 DNA reads as TGTGCCAGCAGCGTTACCGGGAACTGGGGTGAAAAACTGTTTTTT. Using reference TRBV7-2 and TRBJ1-4 for the parts outside the CDR3, the full variable domain is GAGVSQSPSNKVTEKGKDVELRCDPISGHTALYWYRQSLGQGLEFLIYFQGNSAPDKSGLPSDRFSAERTGGSVSTLTIQRTQQEDSAVYLCASSVTGNWGEKLFFGSGTQLSVL.

The chain uses TRBV19 and TRBJ1-5, with D maybe TRBD1 (5 bases). V was pared by 8 bases and J by 9 bases, with 14 bases between. The germline gives CDR1 LNHDA, CDR2 SQIVND (reference sequence). This CDR3 spans 12 amino acids. CDR3 loop: CASLGQAWPQHF. CDR3 DNA sequence: TGTGCCAGTCTGGGGCAAGCATGGCCCCAGCATTTT.

The chain couples TRBV9 to TRBJ1-2, with D tentatively TRBD1 (6 bases). Germline CDR1 SGDLS, CDR2 YYNGEE. V lost 4 bases and J 0 bases, leaving 16 bases between the germline ends. This CDR3 region has 16 residues. The CDR3 DNA reads TGTGCCAGCAGCTTTCCCGTGGACAGCTCTAACTATGGCTACACCTTC. Residues: CASSFPVDSSNYGYTF.

The chain joins TRBV5-1 to TRBJ2-3, with 8 bases fitting TRBD2. Losses at the gene ends were 0 bases for V and 4 bases for J; bases not matched to a gene: 7. The length of the CDR3 is 16 residues. Per germline, CDR1 SGHRS and CDR2 YFSETQ. The CDR3 protein is CASSLVAAGGADTQYF. CDR3 nucleotides: TGCGCCAGCAGCTTGGTAGCTGCGGGAGGCGCAGATACGCAGTATTTT.

The chain combines TRBV27 with TRBJ2-7; TRBD2 aligns across 9 bases. Per the germline V gene, CDR1 is MNHEY and CDR2 is SMNVEV (reference sequence). Trimming at V came to 4 bases and at J to 7 bases, leaving 8 bases not matched to a gene. This CDR3 has 14 residues. The CDR3 DNA follows: TGTGCCAGCAGTTCGGGACTAGCCCCTGGGGAGCAGTACTTC. It codes for CASSSGLAPGEQYF.

The chain recombines TRBV19 with TRBJ2-7; D gene ambiguous. CDR1 is LNHDA and CDR2 is SQIVND in the germline V gene (reference sequence). The CDR3 has 13 amino acids. V gave up 6 bases and J gave up 3 bases, with 12 bases separating them. As DNA, the CDR3 is TGTGCCAGTAGCCCTAGAAATGGCTACGAGCAGTACTTC. Protein sequence: CASSPRNGYEQYF.

This clone was observed a single time. The chain carries TRBV6-5 and TRBJ1-4, with TRBD1 matching 10 bases. Trimming removed 2 bases from V and 8 bases from J; junction bases left unmatched: 8. The CDR3 has 16 residues. CDR1 and CDR2 from the germline V gene are MNHEY and SVGAGI. This CDR3 reads CASSYGTGDGREKLFF. The CDR3 DNA reads as TGTGCCAGCAGTTACGGGACAGGGGATGGTCGAGAAAAACTGTTTTTT.

The chain joins TRBV7-6 to TRBJ2-7, with 9 bases fitting TRBD1. The CDR3 has 16 amino acids. V was pared by 3 bases and J by 7 bases, with 13 bases of the junction left unmatched. The germline V gene has CDR1 SGHVS and CDR2 FNYEAQ. CDR3 sequence reads: CASSFGQGPLGGEQYF. DNA for the CDR3: TGTGCCAGCAGCTTTGGACAGGGGCCCCTAGGGGGGGAGCAGTACTTC.

The chain uses TRBV5-6 and TRBJ2-5; the match to TRBD2 covers 9 bases. V dropped 3 bases and J dropped 4; count of bases not matched to a gene: 4. Germline assignment: CDR1 SGHDT and CDR2 YYEEEE. The CDR3 sequence is 14 residues long. The CDR3 region is CASSSIAGVETQYF. The CDR3 nucleotides are TGTGCCAGCAGCTCGATAGCGGGAGTAGAGACCCAGTACTTC.